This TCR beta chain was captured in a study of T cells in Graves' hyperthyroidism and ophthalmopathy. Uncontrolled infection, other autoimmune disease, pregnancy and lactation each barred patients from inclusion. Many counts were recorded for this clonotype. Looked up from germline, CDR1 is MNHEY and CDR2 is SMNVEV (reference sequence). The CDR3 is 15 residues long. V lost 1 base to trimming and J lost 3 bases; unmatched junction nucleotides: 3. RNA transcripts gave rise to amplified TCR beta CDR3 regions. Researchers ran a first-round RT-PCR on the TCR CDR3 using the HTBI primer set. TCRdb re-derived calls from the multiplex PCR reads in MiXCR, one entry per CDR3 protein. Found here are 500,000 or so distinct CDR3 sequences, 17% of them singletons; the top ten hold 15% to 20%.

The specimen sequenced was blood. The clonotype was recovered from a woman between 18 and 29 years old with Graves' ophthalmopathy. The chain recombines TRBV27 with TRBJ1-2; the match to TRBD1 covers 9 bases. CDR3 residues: CASSLLGQGHYGYTF. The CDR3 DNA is TGTGCCAGCAGTTTATTGGGACAGGGTCACTATGGCTACACCTTC.